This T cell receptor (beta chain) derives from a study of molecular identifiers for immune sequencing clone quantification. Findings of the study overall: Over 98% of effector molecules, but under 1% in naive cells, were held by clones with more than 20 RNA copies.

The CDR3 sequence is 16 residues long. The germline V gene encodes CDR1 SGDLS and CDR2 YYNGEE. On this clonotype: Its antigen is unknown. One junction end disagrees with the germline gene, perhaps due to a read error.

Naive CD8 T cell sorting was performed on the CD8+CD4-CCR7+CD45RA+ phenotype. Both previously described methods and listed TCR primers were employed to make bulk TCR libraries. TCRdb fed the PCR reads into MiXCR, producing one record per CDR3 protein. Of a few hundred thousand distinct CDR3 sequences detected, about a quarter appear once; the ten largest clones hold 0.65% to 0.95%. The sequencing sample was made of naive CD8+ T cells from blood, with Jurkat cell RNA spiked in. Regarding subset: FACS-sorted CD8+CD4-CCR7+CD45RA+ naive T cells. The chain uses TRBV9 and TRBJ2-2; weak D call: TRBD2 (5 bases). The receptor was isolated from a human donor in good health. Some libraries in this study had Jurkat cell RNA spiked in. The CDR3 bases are TGTGCCAGCAGCGTAGAGGGATTGTCGAACACCGGGGAGCTGTTGTTT. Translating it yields CASSVEGLSNTGELLF.